These 21 T cell receptor beta chains came from one sample sequenced in a study of shared clonotypes between healthy human individuals. Data came from immunoSEQ multiplex PCR; TCRdb stores just in-frame clones and leaves some out. The sample carries millions of clones, 85% to 95% recorded once. Sequenced sample: naive CD4+ T cells sorted from blood. Subset: CD45RA+ positively selected. The receptors here all came from a man aged 18 to 30 in good health.

The chain couples TRBV5-4 to TRBJ2-5; D uncertain. Per the germline V gene, CDR1 is SGHNT and CDR2 is YYREEE (reference sequence). The CDR3 is made up of 15 amino acids. V lost 2 bases to trimming and J lost 5 bases, with 16 bases between them. CDR3 sequence reads: CASSFSMGQVETQYF. CDR3 sequence (DNA): TGTGCCAGCAGCTTCTCAATGGGCCAGGTGGAGACCCAGTACTTC.

V gene TRBV6-1 combines with J gene TRBJ2-2, with 10 bases identical to TRBD2. The CDR3 covers 15 residues. J gave up 4 bases and V 7 bases, and 6 bases lay outside the gene matches. Germline CDR1 and CDR2: MNHNS and SASEGT. Written as DNA, the CDR3 is TGTGCCAGCATGCTAGCGGGAGTGGGCACCGGGGAGCTGTTTTTT. Protein sequence: CASMLAGVGTGELFF.

The chain is built from TRBV5-1 and TRBJ1-1, with 7 bases identical to TRBD1. CDR1 is SGHRS, CDR2 YFSETQ, per germline. The V gene end was trimmed by 0 bases and the J gene end by 5 bases; junction bases not matched to a gene: 13. This CDR3 contains 17 residues. The CDR3 protein is CASSLGQGNLRGTEAFF. The CDR3, as DNA: TGCGCCAGCAGCTTGGGACAGGGAAACCTCCGTGGGACTGAAGCTTTCTTT.

The chain employs TRBV11-3 and TRBJ2-3, with a weak D call TRBD2 (5 bases). The length of the CDR3 is 13 residues. Germline assignment: CDR1 SGHNT and CDR2 YENEEA. The V end was cut by 2 bases, the J end by 5 bases, with 8 bases between. CDR3 in DNA: TGTGCCAGCAGCTTATGGAGCGGAGATACGCAGTATTTT. Translation gives CASSLWSGDTQYF. Drawing the rest from reference TRBV11-3 and TRBJ2-3, the complete variable domain is EAGVVQSPRYKIIEKKQPVAFWCNPISGHNTLYWYLQNLGQGPELLIRYENEEAVDDSQLPKDRFSAERLKGVDSTLKIQPAELGDSAVYLCASSLWSGDTQYFGPGTRLTVL.

This chain uses TRBV7-9 with TRBJ2-5; 9 nucleotides match TRBD1. This CDR3 is 17 amino acids long. The ends lost 0 bases at V and 3 bases at J; junction bases unmatched: 8. CDR1 SEHNR and CDR2 FQNEAQ come from the germline V gene (reference sequence). The CDR3 nucleotides are TGTGCCAGCAGCTTAGCCCTAACGGACAGGGGAAAAGAGACCCAGTACTTC. Its translation is CASSLALTDRGKETQYF.

This clone was seen only once. This sample also contains other DNA sequences that code for the same CDR3. CDR3: CSALDSYEQYF. The CDR3 DNA reads TGCAGTGCGCTGGACTCGTACGAGCAGTACTTC. V gene TRBV20-1 combines with J gene TRBJ2-7; D possibly corresponds to TRBD2 (5 bases). Per the germline V gene, CDR1 is DFQATT and CDR2 is SNEGSKA (reference sequence). The CDR3 runs 11 residues. Trimming pared 6 bases from V and 4 bases from J, leaving 10 bases between.

The rearrangement uses TRBV5-1 and TRBJ2-3, with D possibly TRBD2 on 7 matching bases. The germline gives CDR1 SGHRS, CDR2 YFSETQ. Trimming cost V 2 bases and J 6 bases, with 19 bases left between them. The CDR3 is 16 residues long. CDR3 sequence: CASSFLTRGASDTQYF. CDR3 nucleotides: TGCGCCAGCAGCTTCCTTACCCGGGGGGCTAGCGATACGCAGTATTTT. Supplemented by reference TRBV5-1 and TRBJ2-3, the full variable domain reads KAGVTQTPRYLIKTRGQQVTLSCSPISGHRSVSWYQQTPGQGLQFLFEYFSETQRNKGNFPGRFSGRQFSNSRSEMNVSTLELGDSALYLCASSFLTRGASDTQYFGPGTRLTVL.

V is TRBV7-2 and J is TRBJ2-1; 12 positions match TRBD2. The germline CDR1 and CDR2 sequences are SGHTA and FQGNSA. V was clipped by 5 bases and J by 2 bases; unmatched bases: 1. The CDR3 has 15 residues. CDR3 DNA: TGTGCCAGCAGCGCTAGCGGGAGGGCCTACAATGAGCAGTTCTTC. Translating gives CASSASGRAYNEQFF. Full variable domain (remainder filled in from reference TRBV7-2 and TRBJ2-1): GAGVSQSPSNKVTEKGKDVELRCDPISGHTALYWYRQSLGQGLEFLIYFQGNSAPDKSGLPSDRFSAERTGGSVSTLTIQRTQQEDSAVYLCASSASGRAYNEQFFGPGTRLTVL.

The rearrangement links TRBV27 to TRBJ1-5, with TRBD1 as a possible D gene (6 bases). The germline V and J ends were trimmed by 2 bases and 7 bases, with 12 bases remaining between them. From germline, CDR1 is MNHEY and CDR2 SMNVEV (reference sequence). This CDR3 comprises 14 residues. Written as DNA, the CDR3 is TGTGCCAGCAGTTTAAAACAGGGCCAACAGCCCCAGCATTTT. Protein: CASSLKQGQQPQHF.

This chain connects TRBV11-3 to TRBJ1-1; D is undetermined. Germline V gene data show CDR1 as SGHNT and CDR2 as YENEEA. V dropped 0 bases and J dropped 4 bases, with 6 bases sitting between them. The CDR3 length is 13 residues. This CDR3 is CASSLESGTEAFF. In DNA, the CDR3 is TGTGCCAGCAGCTTAGAAAGTGGCACTGAAGCTTTCTTT.

This clone was recorded once. The chain employs TRBV5-4 and TRBJ1-4, with D unresolved. Germline-derived CDR1 and CDR2 are SGHNT and YYREEE (reference sequence). CDR3 length: 14 residues. V lost 1 base, J lost 4 bases, and 8 bases lay in between. This CDR3 is CASSLSQFNEKLFF. CDR3 nucleotides: TGTGCCAGCAGCTTGTCACAGTTTAATGAAAAACTGTTTTTT.

CDR3 protein: CASSLRQGAYGYTF. The CDR3 bases are TGTGCCAGCAGCTTGCGTCAGGGGGCCTATGGCTACACCTTC. The rearrangement links TRBV5-6 to TRBJ1-2; 8 positions match TRBD1. Germline CDR1 SGHDT, CDR2 YYEEEE. V gave up 1 base and J gave up 4 bases; unmatched junction bases: 3. The CDR3 sequence is 14 residues long.

V is TRBV7-9 and J is TRBJ1-1; TRBD1 might be the D (5 bases). The V and J ends lost 5 bases and 3 bases respectively, with 22 bases between them. CDR1 and CDR2 from the germline V gene are SEHNR and FQNEAQ (reference sequence). The CDR3 sequence is 17 residues long. The CDR3 coding sequence is TGTGCCAGCAGCCCGACGACCTGGGGGTTCCGTGACACTGAAGCTTTCTTT. Protein: CASSPTTWGFRDTEAFF.

The chain joins TRBV30 to TRBJ1-4; D gene unclear. Germline V gives CDR1 GTSNPN, CDR2 SVGIG (reference sequence). Trimming shortened V by 3 bases and J by 7 bases, and 9 bases separated the two germline ends. This CDR3 contains 12 residues. Here the CDR3 DNA reads TGTGCCTGGAGCGCTTTATTTGAAAAACTGTTTTTT. This gives the protein CAWSALFEKLFF.

V gene TRBV5-4 combines with J gene TRBJ2-2; 7 positions agree with TRBD2. V was clipped by 4 bases and J by 4 bases; unmatched bases: 10. Germline V gene data show CDR1 as SGHNT and CDR2 as YYREEE (reference sequence). The CDR3 extends over 16 amino acids. CDR3 in DNA: TGTGCCAGCAGCCCCGCGGTAGCGGGTGGCACCGGGGAGCTGTTTTTT. Encoded protein: CASSPAVAGGTGELFF.

This clone is a singleton in its sample. The chain links TRBV30 to TRBJ1-2; a weak D match, TRBD1 (6 bases). Germline V lookup: CDR1 GTSNPN, CDR2 SVGIG (reference sequence). The CDR3 is 14 amino acids. The V and J ends lost 0 bases and 4 bases respectively, with 12 bases between them. The CDR3 sequence: CAWSVSDSFYGYTF. The CDR3 DNA reads TGTGCCTGGAGTGTCTCGGACAGTTTCTATGGCTACACCTTC.

This chain links TRBV10-3 with TRBJ2-3, with TRBD2 matching 11 bases. Germline values: CDR1 ENHRY, CDR2 SYGVKD. With V trimmed by 7 bases and J by 2 bases, 5 bases remained unmatched. The CDR3 runs to 15 residues. In nucleotides, the CDR3 is TGTGCCATCACCGGACTAGCGGGTTTCACAGATACGCAGTATTTT. It specifies CAITGLAGFTDTQYF.

The count of this clone is one. V usage is TRBV5-1 and J usage is TRBJ1-3; tentative D call: TRBD1 (5 bases). Deletions cut 3 bases from V and 2 bases from J, with 15 bases between. Germline loops: CDR1 SGHRS, CDR2 YFSETQ. CDR3 length: 16 amino acids. The CDR3 bases are TGCGCCAGCAGCTCGCTCGGGGCGGCTCCTGGAAACACCATATATTTT. Amino acids: CASSSLGAAPGNTIYF.

The V and J genes are TRBV11-1 and TRBJ1-1; D is undetermined. The V and J ends lost 3 bases and 6 bases respectively, with 8 bases between them. This CDR3 has 12 residues. In germline, CDR1 is SGHAT, CDR2 FQDESV (reference sequence). The CDR3 here is CASSLDGAEAFF. CDR3 nucleotides: TGTGCCAGCAGCTTGGACGGGGCTGAAGCTTTCTTT.

DNA for the CDR3: TGTGCCTGGAGTGGGGGGGTACTGAGGGACAATGAGCAGTTCTTC. Translation gives CAWSGGVLRDNEQFF. The chain recombines TRBV30 with TRBJ2-1; D perhaps matches TRBD2 (6 bases). Germline V gives CDR1 GTSNPN, CDR2 SVGIG (reference sequence). There are 15 residues in the CDR3. Trimming removed 1 base at V and 5 bases at J, with 15 bases between.

The rearrangement uses TRBV15 and TRBJ2-1; 11 bases agree with TRBD2. The CDR3 covers 18 residues. Unmatched junction bases numbered 12, after V lost 4 bases and J lost 4 bases. The germline V gene has CDR1 LNHNV and CDR2 YYDKDF (reference sequence). The CDR3 DNA is TGTGCCACCAGCATGATAGCGGGAGGGTTTAGTTTGTACAATGAGCAGTTCTTC. Protein: CATSMIAGGFSLYNEQFF.